Described below is a single TCR beta chain sequence and its context. Its cognate antigen is unknown. Data came from immunoSEQ multiplex PCR; TCRdb stores just in-frame clones and leaves some out. The repertoire holds about 680,000 clones, with roughly 90% as singletons. The sample comes from a study of Ad26.COV2.S vaccination and SARS-CoV-2 variants. Study-wide context: The COV1001 Ad26.COV2.S trial arm included the donor.

V lost 3 bases and J lost 0, with 9 bases in between. CDR3 size: 15 residues. Germline lookup yields CDR1 MDHEN and CDR2 SYDVKM. As to treatment: roughly 18 received Ad26.COV2.S at low or high dose, single or two shots; several received placebo; per-sample allocation not given. Sampling took place 63 days after the first vaccine or placebo injection. Findings of the study overall: From the TCR breadth and depth analyses, total T cell responses may have been underestimated.

The chain employs TRBV28 and TRBJ1-5; tentative D call: TRBD1 (5 bases). The sequencing used peripheral blood, collected in a trial of Ad26.COV2.S vaccine versus placebo. The TCR comes from a person aged 18-60 years who received the Ad26.COV2.S COVID-19 vaccine or a placebo. The CDR3 region is CASSFQGSSNQPQHF. The DNA for the CDR3 is TGTGCCAGCAGTTTCCAGGGCTCTAGCAATCAGCCCCAGCATTTT.